Following are 31 T cell receptor beta chains from one sample sequenced in a study of tumor and adjacent non-tumor tissue in lung cancer. RNA was extracted from bulk tissue without any cell sorting. TCRbeta libraries were built with three rounds of nested PCR, modified from ARM-PCR. TCRdb independently ran MiXCR on the multiplex PCR reads; one entry per CDR3 protein. The data hold some 200,000 distinct CDR3 sequences, with less than 80% observed a single time. Sequencing was done on a sample of lung tumor tissue. Receptors originate from a man in his 60s with non-small cell lung cancer.

The chain couples TRBV6-5 to TRBJ2-2; 7 bases match TRBD1. Germline assignment: CDR1 MNHEY and CDR2 SVGAGI. The trim removed 2 bases at V and 5 bases at J, leaving 5 bases unmatched. The CDR3 sequence is 15 residues long. The DNA for the CDR3 is TGTGCCAGCAGTTACAGGGACAGAATAACCGGGGAGCTGTTTTTT. Its translation: CASSYRDRITGELFF.

The CDR3 DNA follows: TGCAGCGTCCCGGGACAGGTTCGTGAGACCCAGTACTTC. It encodes CSVPGQVRETQYF. The chain is built from TRBV29-1 and TRBJ2-5, with 8 positions matching TRBD1. Germline CDR1 and CDR2: SQVTM and ANQGSEA. The length of the CDR3 is 13 residues. The J segment lost 5 bases and the V segment lost 6 bases, leaving 8 bases of the junction unmatched.

Remarks on this clonotype: Just one base apart from a much larger clone, this may be a read error. This chain joins TRBV6-7 and TRBJ1-2; a possible D gene is TRBD1 (5 bases). TRBV6-7 is recorded as an ORF, its role being uncertain. The CDR3 sequence is 16 residues long. Trimming removed 0 bases from V and 8 bases from J, with 19 bases in between. This CDR3 reads CASSYSNVMGPAGYTF. The CDR3 bases are TGTGCCAGCAGTTACTCGAATGTAATGGGACCGGCGGGCTACACCTTC.

Remarks on this clonotype: This may come from a read error, since a much larger clone is one base off. V usage is TRBV29-1 and J usage is TRBJ1-5, with D hard to call. Germline V gene lookup returns CDR1 SQVTM and CDR2 ANQGSEA. The length of the CDR3 is 13 residues. The ends were cut back, 3 bases at V and 3 bases at J, with 9 bases in the middle. The CDR3, as DNA: TGCAGCGTTGATGCGGAAATCAATCAGCCCCAGCATTTT. It translates to CSVDAEINQPQHF. The whole variable domain, remainder taken from reference TRBV29-1 and TRBJ1-5, is SAVISQKPSRDICQRGTSLTIQCQVDSQVTMMFWYRQQPGQSLTLIATANQGSEATYESGFVIDKFPISRPNLTFSTLTVSNMSPEDSSIYLCSVDAEINQPQHFGDGTRLSIL.

This clonotype occurred once. One junction end disagrees with the germline gene, perhaps due to a read error. The rearrangement uses TRBV11-3 and TRBJ1-2; D not resolved. This CDR3 is 15 amino acids long. The germline V gene encodes CDR1 SGHNT and CDR2 YENEEA. The DNA of the CDR3 is TGTCCCAGCAGCTTAGATTCGAGCTTACGTTATGACTACACCTTC. Its protein product is CPSSLDSSLRYDYTF. Full variable domain (outside the CDR3, taken from reference TRBV11-3 and TRBJ1-2): EAGVVQSPRYKIIEKKQPVAFWCNPISGHNTLYWYLQNLGQGPELLIRYENEEAVDDSQLPKDRFSAERLKGVDSTLKIQPAELGDSAVYLCPSSLDSSLRYDYTFGSGTRLTVV.

With respect to this clonotype: This may stem from a read error, because a much larger clone lies one nucleotide away. J is TRBJ1-1 and V is TRBV5-1, with D unresolved. The CDR3 has 15 amino acids. Germline loops: CDR1 SGHRS, CDR2 YFSETQ. The chain's CDR3 is CASSLGWGGNTEALF. The CDR3 region has the DNA TGCGCCAGCAGCTTGGGCTGGGGAGGAAACACTGAAGCTTTATTT.

On this clonotype: Just one base apart from a much larger clone, this may be a read error. DNA for the CDR3: TGTGCCAGCAGTTTGGGACACCCCCACAATGAGCAGTTCTTC. Translating it yields CASSLGHPHNEQFF. The chain combines TRBV12-3 or TRBV12-4 with TRBJ2-1, with D possibly being TRBD1 (6 bases). The CDR3 totals 14 residues. Trimming left V 3 bases short and J 5 bases short, with 11 bases between.

V is TRBV5-1 and J is TRBJ1-2; a weak D match, TRBD1 (6 bases). Trimming shortened V by 0 bases and J by 7 bases, and 16 bases separated the two germline ends. The germline CDR1 and CDR2 sequences are SGHRS and YFSETQ. This CDR3 has 15 amino acids. DNA for the CDR3: TGCGCCAGCAGCTTGGGAGGCCCACAGGGCGGTGGCTACACCTTC. Translating gives CASSLGGPQGGGYTF.

On this clonotype: The junction shows a germline mismatch at one end, possibly a read error. The chain uses TRBV4-3 and TRBJ2-6; D is unresolved. This CDR3 contains 16 residues. Germline-derived CDR1 and CDR2 are LGHNA and YSLEER. CDR3: CASSQESVSWASVLTF. The DNA for the CDR3 is TGCGCCAGCAGCCAAGAGTCGGTGTCTTGGGCCAGCGTCCTGACTTTC.

The J gene is TRBJ2-2, the V gene TRBV29-1; the match to TRBD2 covers 12 bases. Unmatched junction bases numbered 10, after V lost 6 bases and J lost 5 bases. The germline V gene has CDR1 SQVTM and CDR2 ANQGSEA. CDR3 size: 16 residues. The CDR3 sequence: CSVIGLAGSFTGELFF. CDR3 coding DNA: TGCAGCGTGATAGGACTAGCGGGAAGTTTTACCGGGGAGCTGTTTTTT.

A word on this clonotype: One junction end does not reproduce the germline sequence, and a read error may be involved. This rearrangement joins TRBV6-2 or TRBV6-3 to TRBJ1-1; D is undetermined. This CDR3 has 13 amino acids. Germline V gene lookup returns CDR1 MNHEY and CDR2 SVGEGT. CDR3: CASSYSQATKAFF. The CDR3 DNA reads TGTGCCAGCAGTTACTCCCAGGCCACTAAAGCTTTCTTT.

Comment on this clonotype: At one end the junction does not follow the germline gene, possibly because of a read error. This sequence joins TRBV6-5 and TRBJ1-2; D is perhaps TRBD1 (6 bases). Germline-derived CDR1 and CDR2 are MNHEY and SVGAGI. The CDR3 loop spans 15 amino acids. The chain's CDR3 is CTSSFLTGKGYAYTF. Written as DNA, the CDR3 is TGTACCAGCAGTTTCCTTACAGGGAAGGGCTATGCCTACACCTTC.

This chain joins TRBV4-3 and TRBJ2-1; 12 positions agree with TRBD2. V gave up 0 bases and J gave up 5 bases; unmatched junction bases: 8. CDR3 length: 18 amino acids. The germline CDR1 and CDR2 sequences are LGHNA and YSLEER. CDR3 amino acids: CASSQERVTSGSDNEQFF. In DNA, the CDR3 is TGCGCCAGCAGCCAAGAAAGAGTGACTAGCGGGAGTGACAATGAGCAGTTCTTC.

The genes are TRBV11-1 and TRBJ2-5, with D possibly TRBD2 on 6 matching bases. The CDR3 covers 15 residues. Germline values: CDR1 SGHAT, CDR2 FQDESV (reference sequence). Trimming stripped 7 bases from V and 1 base from J, with 16 bases between. The CDR3 DNA sequence: TGTGCCAGCACGTTGGGACCGGAGGGCCAAGAGACCCAGTACTTC. Translating gives CASTLGPEGQETQYF.

Written as DNA, the CDR3 is TGCGCCAGCAGCCAAGATGAAGGGGTAAGCAATCAGCCCCAGCATTTT. Amino acid sequence: CASSQDEGVSNQPQHF. J is TRBJ1-5 and V is TRBV4-1, with D possibly matching TRBD1 (5 bases). The CDR3 runs to 16 residues. Germline CDR1 reads MGHRA; CDR2 reads YSYEKL. V was clipped by 0 bases and J by 1 base, with 10 bases between them.

The V and J genes are TRBV10-2 and TRBJ1-1; D gene unclear. Germline CDR1 WSHSY, CDR2 SAAADI. The CDR3 is 13 residues long. The CDR3 DNA follows: TGCACAACAATAGGGCTAGGCGAGACTGAAGCTTTCTTT. It encodes CTTIGLGETEAFF.

The chain is built from TRBV11-2 and TRBJ1-2; D is unclear. The ends were cut back, 0 bases at V and 7 bases at J, with 9 bases in the middle. This CDR3 is 13 amino acids long. Germline assignment: CDR1 SGHAT and CDR2 FQNNGV. CDR3 sequence (DNA): TGTGCCAGCAGCTTAGAGCCGGGGAGTGGCTACACCTTC. It codes for CASSLEPGSGYTF.

The gene calls are TRBV11-3 and TRBJ2-7; no clear D gene. V was pared by 7 bases and J by 5 bases, with 9 bases between. The CDR3 spans 11 residues. Germline V CDR1 and CDR2: SGHNT, YENEEA. CDR3 amino acids: CASNITNEQYF. For the CDR3, the DNA is TGTGCCAGCAACATCACCAACGAGCAGTACTTC.

There are a few counts of this clonotype. The chain couples TRBV7-9 to TRBJ1-4, with TRBD1 identical over 9 bases. The germline V gene encodes CDR1 SEHNR and CDR2 FQNEAQ (reference sequence). J was trimmed by 4 bases and V by 3 bases; bases with no gene match: 3. The CDR3 extends over 15 amino acids. This chain's CDR3 is CASSFLTGGNEKLFF. The CDR3 region has the DNA TGTGCCAGCAGCTTCTTGACAGGGGGTAATGAAAAACTGTTTTTT.

About this clonotype itself: Sequence at one end of the junction differs from germline and may be a read error. The rearrangement joins TRBV20-1 to TRBJ1-2; D perhaps matches TRBD1 (6 bases). The CDR3 contains 12 residues. The germline gives CDR1 DFQATT, CDR2 SNEGSKA (reference sequence). The chain's CDR3 is CGASWDIYGYTF. CDR3 nucleotide sequence: TGCGGTGCTAGTTGGGACATTTATGGCTACACCTTT.

In the case of this clonotype: One junction end does not reproduce the germline sequence, and a read error may be involved. For the CDR3, the DNA is TGTGCCACCAGCTTTGGCGGGAGATATGGAAACACCATATATTTT. It encodes CATSFGGRYGNTIYF. The rearrangement joins TRBV11-3 to TRBJ1-3; D call uncertain. Per the germline V gene, CDR1 is SGHNT and CDR2 is YENEEA. The CDR3 sequence is 15 residues long.

With respect to this clonotype: A much larger clonotype is one base distant, so this may be a read error. The chain has TRBV6-6 and TRBJ2-1; TRBD2 is a possible D gene (5 bases). Trimming took off 7 bases at V and 9 bases at J, with 13 bases between the two ends. Germline V gene lookup returns CDR1 MNHNY and CDR2 SVGAGI (reference sequence). This CDR3 is 12 amino acids long. This CDR3 is CASTRLGGEQFF. The CDR3 DNA is TGTGCCAGCACACGCTTAGGAGGTGAGCAGTTCTTC.

This clonotype was recorded at least ten times. This chain uses TRBV6-2 or TRBV6-3 with TRBJ2-7; D unclear. CDR1 is MNHEY, CDR2 SVGEGT, per germline. The ends were cut back, 4 bases at V and 6 bases at J, with 16 bases in the middle. The CDR3 runs 14 residues. CDR3 bases: TGTGCCAGCAGTTCCCCCGGGCTAGTGAGCGAGCAGTACTTC. This sequence encodes CASSSPGLVSEQYF.

This clonotype was seen ten or more times. CDR3 DNA: TGCAGTGCTAGAGAGTCAGGGGATACCTACGAGCAGTACTTC. It is translated as CSARESGDTYEQYF. This rearrangement joins TRBV20-1 to TRBJ2-7; tentatively, D is TRBD1 (6 bases). Germline CDR1 is DFQATT and CDR2 is SNEGSKA (reference sequence). The V gene lost 0 bases and the J gene lost 2 bases, with 11 bases spanning the gap. This CDR3 has 14 residues.

With respect to this clonotype: No conserved phenylalanine or tryptophan is present at the end of the CDR3, so a read error is the likely explanation. This rearrangement joins TRBV6-2 or TRBV6-3 to TRBJ1-1, with D hard to call. CDR1 MNHEY and CDR2 SVGEGT come from the germline V gene. CDR3 size: 13 residues. The CDR3 here is CAGSTVPNTEAFS. DNA for the CDR3: TGTGCCGGCAGTACAGTCCCGAACACTGAAGCTTTCTCT.

The J gene is TRBJ2-3, the V gene TRBV29-1; 7 positions agree with TRBD1. The germline V gene encodes CDR1 SQVTM and CDR2 ANQGSEA. The V and J ends lost 1 base and 6 bases, in that order; junction bases with no gene match: 7. The CDR3 runs to 14 residues. The CDR3 DNA is TGCAGCGTTGAAGGTGGACAGGACACGGATACGCAGTATTTT. It is translated as CSVEGGQDTDTQYF.

Remarks on this clonotype: A read error may be the cause here, since a much bigger clone is one base away. The CDR3 loop is CSVSSQNTGELFF. In DNA, the CDR3 is TGCAGTGTTAGTAGTCAGAACACCGGGGAGCTGTTTTTT. The chain employs TRBV20-1 and TRBJ2-2; D is ambiguous. Germline CDR1 and CDR2: DFQATT and SNEGSKA (reference sequence). V lost 7 bases, J lost 1 base, and 10 bases lay in between. CDR3 size: 13 residues.

Remarks on this clonotype: At one end the junction does not follow the germline gene, possibly because of a read error. The chain links TRBV4-2 to TRBJ1-1; a possible D gene is TRBD1 (6 bases). The germline gives CDR1 LGHNA, CDR2 YNFKEQ. The CDR3 is 13 amino acids. The CDR3 sequence is CASSQEGDTEASF. The DNA for the CDR3 is TGTGCCAGCAGTCAAGAGGGGGACACTGAAGCTTCCTTT.

As concerns this clonotype: Just one base apart from a much larger clone, this may be a read error. CDR3 region: CASSYSASGTRSYNKQFF. The CDR3 DNA reads as TGTGCCAGCAGTTACTCGGCTAGCGGGACCCGCTCCTACAATAAGCAGTTCTTC. The chain joins TRBV6-5 to TRBJ2-1; TRBD2 aligns across 9 bases. CDR1 is MNHEY and CDR2 is SVGAGI in the germline V gene. The length of the CDR3 is 18 residues.

Regarding this clonotype: A read error is likely, as this CDR3 ends without the conserved phenylalanine or tryptophan. This chain uses TRBV20-1 with TRBJ1-1; 8 bases align to TRBD1. Germline CDR1 DFQATT, CDR2 SNEGSKA (reference sequence). This CDR3 is built from 14 residues. The CDR3 DNA reads as TGCAGTGTTAGAGATCTAAGGACAGGGACTGAAGCTTTCCTT. This gives the protein CSVRDLRTGTEAFL.

Ten or more counts support this clonotype. This chain joins TRBV4-3 and TRBJ2-5; D is possibly TRBD1 (6 bases). Germline lookup yields CDR1 LGHNA and CDR2 YSLEER. The V end was cut by 4 bases, the J end by 3 bases, with 15 bases between. The CDR3 extends over 15 amino acids. For the CDR3, the DNA is TGCGCCAGCAGCCTTTTCCCCCAGGGGAAAGAGACCCAGTACTTC. It is translated as CASSLFPQGKETQYF.